What follows are 28 T cell receptor beta chains derived from one specimen sequenced in a study of blood T cells in healthy people across ages. Next came a second PCR, run for about 7 to 11 cycles, which used a sample-barcoded 5' primer along with a J-beta primer mix. TCRdb fed the 5' RACE reads into MiXCR, producing one record per CDR3 protein. The sample includes 720,000 or so distinct CDR3 sequences, approximately 40% of them seen just once. The sample comprised blood. The receptor source for this set is an older man in good health.

The gene calls are TRBV6-1 and TRBJ2-1; D may correspond to TRBD1 or TRBD2 (5 bases each). V was clipped by 2 bases and J by 6 bases, with 11 bases between them. The CDR3 consists of 14 residues. Germline V gene data show CDR1 as MNHNS and CDR2 as SASEGT. This CDR3 is CASSEWGRTNEQFF. CDR3 nucleotide sequence: TGTGCCAGCAGTGAATGGGGGAGAACCAATGAGCAGTTCTTC.

This clonotype has just a few counts. The rearrangement uses TRBV4-1 and TRBJ1-2, with a tentative D call TRBD1 (6 bases). The germline gives CDR1 MGHRA, CDR2 YSYEKL. V shed 0 bases and J shed 8 bases, with 16 bases lying between them. This CDR3 is 15 amino acids long. The CDR3: CASSQDRNREDGYTF. The CDR3 bases are TGCGCCAGCAGCCAAGATAGAAACAGGGAGGACGGCTACACCTTC.

This clonotype was recorded a few times. The chain employs TRBV10-1 and TRBJ2-7; the D gene is possibly TRBD2 (5 bases). Germline loops: CDR1 WNHNN, CDR2 SYGVQD (reference sequence). Trimming removed 3 bases from V and 6 bases from J, with 18 bases in between. The CDR3 is 15 amino acids. CDR3: CASSDPRRLWGEQYF. The CDR3, as DNA: TGCGCCAGCAGTGACCCGCGGAGGCTTTGGGGCGAGCAGTACTTC.

CDR3 sequence (DNA): TGTGCCAGCAGTGACCTCACCCCGACAGGTTTTAATGAGCAGTACTTC. Residues: CASSDLTPTGFNEQYF. The chain links TRBV2 to TRBJ2-5; possibly TRBD1 for D (6 bases). Trimming left V 3 bases short and J 11 bases short, with 25 bases between. The CDR3 consists of 16 residues. Germline CDR1 and CDR2: SNHLY and FYNNEI.

V and J are TRBV28 and TRBJ2-3, with TRBD1 identical over 7 bases. Trimming removed 3 bases from V and 3 bases from J; junction bases left unmatched: 6. CDR1 is MDHEN and CDR2 is SYDVKM in the germline V gene. The length of the CDR3 is 15 residues. This chain's CDR3 is CASSLTGLGTDTQYF. The CDR3, as DNA: TGTGCCAGCAGTTTGACAGGGCTGGGGACAGATACGCAGTATTTT.

This clonotype turned up a few times. The CDR3 bases are TGTGCCAGCAGTCCCCGGTCGGGACGAAGTCTGTCAGAGACCCAGTACTTC. Protein: CASSPRSGRSLSETQYF. J is TRBJ2-5 and V is TRBV6-2 or TRBV6-3, with D perhaps being TRBD1 or TRBD2 (5 bases each). The CDR3 runs to 17 residues. Germline V gives CDR1 MNHEY, CDR2 SVGEGT. Trimming removed 5 bases at V and 4 bases at J, with 23 bases between.

This chain connects TRBV7-9 to TRBJ2-7; 8 bases match TRBD1. Looked up from germline, CDR1 is SEHNR and CDR2 is FQNEAQ (reference sequence). Losses at the gene ends were 6 bases for V and 5 bases for J; bases not matched to a gene: 12. The length of the CDR3 is 15 residues. CDR3 sequence (DNA): TGTGCCAGCAGGCCGGACAGGGCCGGTTCCGACGAGCAGTACTTC. Its protein product is CASRPDRAGSDEQYF.

The chain joins TRBV10-3 to TRBJ2-7, with TRBD2 identical over 7 bases. Judging by the DNA end, TRBJ2-5 fits better; the J call may be wrong. Germline V gives CDR1 ENHRY, CDR2 SYGVKD. The CDR3 runs to 14 residues. The DNA for the CDR3 is TGTGCCATCAGTGAGATAGCGACGGGGGGGACCCAGTACTTC. Encoded protein: CAISEIATGGTQYF.

This clonotype was counted between two and nine times. V and J are TRBV7-6 and TRBJ2-1; D may correspond to TRBD1 or TRBD2 (5 bases each). In germline, CDR1 is SGHVS, CDR2 FNYEAQ. Trimming left V 6 bases short and J 8 bases short, with 14 bases between. The CDR3 sequence is 13 residues long. The CDR3 reads CASRPTGLHEQFF. Written as DNA, the CDR3 is TGTGCCAGCAGACCTACAGGACTGCATGAGCAGTTCTTC. The full variable domain, in which reference TRBV7-6 and TRBJ2-1 provide the parts outside the CDR3, is GAGVSQSPRYKVTKRGQDVALRCDPISGHVSLYWYRQALGQGPEFLTYFNYEAQQDKSGLPNDRFSAERPEGSISTLTIQRTEQRDSAMYRCASRPTGLHEQFFGPGTRLTVL.

This clonotype was seen only a few times. The chain carries TRBV6-2 or TRBV6-3 and TRBJ2-3; D may be TRBD2 (5 bases). Germline-derived CDR1 and CDR2 are MNHEY and SVGEGT. CDR3 size: 13 residues. V dropped 6 bases and J dropped 4 bases, with 11 bases sitting between them. CDR3 bases: TGTGCCAGCAGAGGAGGCGGAGCAGATACGCAGTATTTT. Protein sequence: CASRGGGADTQYF.

J is TRBJ2-3 and V is TRBV28, with 9 bases aligning to TRBD1. J gave up 2 bases and V 5 bases, and 8 bases lay outside the gene matches. The CDR3 extends over 16 amino acids. Per the germline V gene, CDR1 is MDHEN and CDR2 is SYDVKM. The CDR3 nucleotides are TGTGCCAGCAGTCTGATCGGGACAGGGCCCACAGATACGCAGTATTTT. It codes for CASSLIGTGPTDTQYF.

This clonotype was recorded at least ten times. This chain connects TRBV12-3 or TRBV12-4 to TRBJ1-1, with D unresolved. The V gene lost 5 bases and the J gene lost 1 base, with 8 bases spanning the gap. This CDR3 has 13 amino acids. This CDR3 reads CASSVRANTEAFF. The CDR3 bases are TGTGCCAGCAGTGTGCGCGCGAACACTGAAGCTTTCTTT.

The chain is built from TRBV6-1 and TRBJ1-1, with TRBD1 matching 10 bases. The CDR3 has 14 amino acids. Germline CDR1 and CDR2: MNHNS and SASEGT. With 6 bases clipped from V and 4 bases from J, the junction kept 5 bases outside the gene matches. For the CDR3, the DNA is TGTGCCAGCAGAGCGGGACAGGGGCGCACTGAAGCTTTCTTT. This sequence encodes CASRAGQGRTEAFF.

V and J are TRBV20-1 and TRBJ2-5, with a weak D call TRBD2 (5 bases). CDR1 is DFQATT and CDR2 is SNEGSKA in the germline V gene (reference sequence). CDR3 length: 12 residues. This CDR3 is CRAGAVQETQYF. The CDR3 DNA reads TGCAGGGCTGGAGCGGTTCAAGAGACCCAGTACTTC.

A few counts support this clonotype. This chain connects TRBV7-3 to TRBJ2-3; D possibly corresponds to TRBD2 (6 bases). In germline, CDR1 is SGHTA, CDR2 FQGTGA. The V gene lost 2 bases and the J gene lost 0 bases, with 9 bases spanning the gap. The CDR3 has 15 residues. Here the CDR3 reads CASSLRGISTDTQYF. The CDR3 region has the DNA TGTGCCAGCAGCTTACGCGGGATTAGCACAGATACGCAGTATTTT.

The CDR3 DNA sequence: TGCAGTGCTAGAGGGAAAGGGCCTTACGAGCAGTACTTC. Translated: CSARGKGPYEQYF. The chain combines TRBV20-1 with TRBJ2-5; no reliable D call. The DNA end is more similar to TRBJ2-7, so the J call may be wrong. Germline V gene lookup returns CDR1 DFQATT and CDR2 SNEGSKA (reference sequence). The CDR3 loop spans 13 amino acids.

This clonotype appeared a single time. One base away lies a much larger clone, so this may be a sequencing read error. The chain carries TRBV2 and TRBJ2-5; a weak D match, TRBD1 (6 bases). The CDR3 sequence is 13 residues long. Germline CDR1 SNHLY, CDR2 FYNNEI. V was trimmed by 6 bases and J by 2 bases, leaving 10 bases between them. The DNA for the CDR3 is TGTGCCAGCAGACCGGACAGACAAGAGACCCAGTACTTC. Translating it yields CASRPDRQETQYF.

This clonotype was recorded a few times. The J gene is TRBJ2-5, the V gene TRBV21-1; TRBD1, the table's D call, lacks a check against the DNA. TRBV21-1 is deemed a pseudogene. CDR3 size: 17 residues. The CDR3 sequence is CASSNHPGSGGLETQYF. DNA for the CDR3: TGTGCCAGCAGCAATCACCCGGGCAGTGGGGGCTTGGAGACCCAGTACTTC.

The chain couples TRBV7-2 to TRBJ2-7; TRBD1 agrees at 9 bases. This CDR3 comprises 16 residues. Unmatched junction bases numbered 15, after V lost 5 bases and J lost 7 bases. Per germline, CDR1 SGHTA and CDR2 FQGNSA. Here the CDR3 reads CASSQRWDRVNNEQYF. The CDR3 bases are TGTGCCAGCAGCCAAAGGTGGGACAGGGTGAACAATGAGCAGTACTTC.

This clonotype was observed a handful of times. The chain recombines TRBV5-1 with TRBJ2-6; no clear D. CDR1 is SGHRS, CDR2 YFSETQ, per germline. V was shortened by 1 base and J by 0 bases, with 8 bases between the two germline ends. CDR3 size: 16 residues. The CDR3 bases are TGCGCCAGCAGCTTGCGGGCGGACTCTGGGGCCAACGTCCTGACTTTC. Residues: CASSLRADSGANVLTF. The full variable domain, completed using reference TRBV5-1 and TRBJ2-6, is KAGVTQTPRYLIKTRGQQVTLSCSPISGHRSVSWYQQTPGQGLQFLFEYFSETQRNKGNFPGRFSGRQFSNSRSEMNVSTLELGDSALYLCASSLRADSGANVLTFGAGSRLTVL.

CDR3 sequence (DNA): TGCGCCAGCAGTGAGTCCGGGGTATTCGGGACACCGTACCAAGAGACCCAGTACTTC. Amino acid sequence: CASSESGVFGTPYQETQYF. The V gene is TRBV10-2, the J gene TRBJ2-5, with D possibly TRBD1 on 6 matching bases. V lost 0 bases, J lost 0 bases, and 20 bases lay in between. The germline V gene has CDR1 WSHSY and CDR2 SAAADI. The CDR3 has 19 amino acids.

In its sample, this clonotype was seen a few times. J is TRBJ1-4 and V is TRBV4-3, with 10 positions matching TRBD1. The trim removed 3 bases at V and 5 bases at J, leaving 3 bases unmatched. Germline CDR1 LGHNA, CDR2 YSLEER. CDR3 length: 15 residues. This chain's CDR3 is CASSHPGQGNEKLFF. The CDR3, as DNA: TGCGCCAGCAGCCACCCGGGACAGGGGAATGAAAAACTGTTTTTT.

The chain carries TRBV7-3 and TRBJ2-3; 13 bases agree with TRBD2. Trimming cost V 4 bases and J 5 bases; bases outside gene matches: 6. Germline loops: CDR1 SGHTA, CDR2 FQGTGA. This CDR3 comprises 16 residues. The CDR3: CASSSGLAGRGDTQYF. The CDR3 DNA sequence: TGTGCCAGCAGCTCGGGACTAGCGGGGCGCGGAGATACGCAGTATTTT. Complete variable domain (other parts from reference TRBV7-3 and TRBJ2-3): GAGVSQTPSNKVTEKGKYVELRCDPISGHTALYWYRQSLGQGPEFLIYFQGTGAADDSGLPNDRFFAVRPEGSVSTLKIQRTERGDSAVYLCASSSGLAGRGDTQYFGPGTRLTVL.

The count of this clonotype is one. The chain has TRBV11-2 and TRBJ2-3, with 14 bases identical to TRBD2. CDR1 SGHAT and CDR2 FQNNGV come from the germline V gene. Trimming took 8 bases from V and 3 from J; bases not matched to a gene: 13. This CDR3 spans 18 amino acids. The DNA of the CDR3 is TGTGCCAGCGCACCCGACGCGACTAGCGGGGGGGGAACAGATACGCAGTATTTT. It specifies CASAPDATSGGGTDTQYF.

Only a few counts were recorded for this clonotype. The chain has TRBV29-1 and TRBJ1-1; TRBD1 matches 7 bases. The CDR3 loop spans 16 amino acids. Losses at the gene ends were 0 bases for V and 5 bases for J; bases not matched to a gene: 12. Germline CDR1 and CDR2: SQVTM and ANQGSEA. CDR3 DNA: TGCAGCGTTGAAGAAAAGGGGGCGTTTGTGAGGACTGAAGCTTTCTTT. Its translation is CSVEEKGAFVRTEAFF.

This chain connects TRBV10-1 to TRBJ1-5, with D uncertain. V lost 9 bases and J lost 0, with 9 bases in between. CDR3 length: 13 residues. CDR1 and CDR2 from the germline V gene are WNHNN and SYGVQD (reference sequence). CDR3 DNA: TGCGCCAGTGTCTGCCCTAGCAATCAGCCCCAGCATTTT. Its translation is CASVCPSNQPQHF.

This clonotype has a count of ten or more. The genes are TRBV7-2 and TRBJ2-5, with D perhaps TRBD1 or TRBD2 (6 bases each). V lost 3 bases and J 5 bases, leaving 13 bases between the germline ends. From germline, CDR1 is SGHTA and CDR2 FQGNSA. CDR3 size: 14 residues. CDR3: CASSLGGGRETQYF. CDR3 sequence (DNA): TGTGCCAGCAGCTTGGGTGGGGGGCGCGAGACCCAGTACTTC.

The rearrangement uses TRBV7-9 and TRBJ2-5; no clear D. TRBJ2-7 explains the end of the DNA better; the J call may be wrong. Germline loops: CDR1 SEHNR, CDR2 FQNEAQ (reference sequence). The CDR3 loop spans 14 amino acids. For the CDR3, the DNA is TGTGCCAGCAGCCCGGACGGATACATCTACGAGCAGTACTTC. It encodes CASSPDGYIYEQYF.